This T cell receptor (beta chain) was obtained from a study of CD8 T cells in Susac syndrome. V shed 4 bases, J shed 1 base, and the junction held 5 bases outside the gene matches. Germline-derived CDR1 and CDR2 are SQVTM and ANQGSEA. The CDR3 runs 14 residues. Random-hexamer reverse transcription was applied to roughly 0.5 to 1 ug RNA. It was immunoSEQ multiplex PCR that amplified TCR beta CDR3 across 54 Vbeta and 13 Jbeta. TCRdb re-derived calls from the immunoSEQ multiplex PCR reads in MiXCR, one entry per CDR3 protein. The sample records 73,000 or so distinct CDR3 sequences, about 95% being singletons. The authors carried out high-throughput sequencing of TCR beta. They applied it to CD8+ and CD4+ T cells obtained from blood.

The sequence derives from a human donor with multiple sclerosis. Sequencing was done on a sample of CD8+ T cells from PBMCs. The chain joins TRBV29-1 to TRBJ2-7; TRBD2 aligns across 9 bases. The CDR3 DNA is TGCAGCGTTGTGCGGGAGGGAGAATCCTACGAGCAGTACTTC. This gives the protein CSVVREGESYEQYF.